This record concerns one TCR beta chain sequence. The CDR3 end lies 3 residues beyond the end of the read and is filled in from the germline J gene. Here immunoSEQ multiplex PCR was the method, and the copy in TCRdb shows in-frame clones only, minus some. Its listing shows tens of thousands of clones. The CDR3 spans 12 residues. Trimming left V 1 base short and J 5 bases short, with 6 bases between. Germline V gene data show CDR1 as LGHNT and CDR2 as FRNRAP. This entry belongs to a study of T cells in women clearing cervical HPV infection. This rearrangement joins TRBV12-5 to TRBJ2-7; D is perhaps TRBD1 (5 bases). The specimen sequenced was blood buffy coat. The TCR was taken from a woman aged 18-70 years with a cervical HPV16 infection that either progressed to CIN3+ or cleared (not recorded which). The CDR3 is CASGLETDEQYF. Incomplete CDR3 DNA: TGTGCTAGTGGTTTGGAGACAGACGAG.